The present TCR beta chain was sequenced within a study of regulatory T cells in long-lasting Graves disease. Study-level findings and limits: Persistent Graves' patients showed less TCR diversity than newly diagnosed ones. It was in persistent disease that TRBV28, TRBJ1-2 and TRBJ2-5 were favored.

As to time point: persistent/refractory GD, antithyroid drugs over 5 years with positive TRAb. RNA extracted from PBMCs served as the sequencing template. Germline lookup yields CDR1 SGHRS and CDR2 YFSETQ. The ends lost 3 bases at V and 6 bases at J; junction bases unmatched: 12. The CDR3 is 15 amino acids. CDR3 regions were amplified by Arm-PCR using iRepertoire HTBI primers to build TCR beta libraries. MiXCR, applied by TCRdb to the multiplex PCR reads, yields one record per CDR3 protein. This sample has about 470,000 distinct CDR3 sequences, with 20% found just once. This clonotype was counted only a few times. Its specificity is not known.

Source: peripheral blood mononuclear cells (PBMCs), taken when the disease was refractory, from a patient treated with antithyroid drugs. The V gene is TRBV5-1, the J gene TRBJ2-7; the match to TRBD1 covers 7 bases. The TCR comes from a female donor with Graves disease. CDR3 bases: TGCGCCAGCAGCTCCGGTAGAACAGGGGTTCTCGAGCAGTACTTC. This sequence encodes CASSSGRTGVLEQYF. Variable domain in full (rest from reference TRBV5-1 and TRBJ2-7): KAGVTQTPRYLIKTRGQQVTLSCSPISGHRSVSWYQQTPGQGLQFLFEYFSETQRNKGNFPGRFSGRQFSNSRSEMNVSTLELGDSALYLCASSSGRTGVLEQYFGPGTRLTVT.